The rows below give T cell receptor beta chains drawn from one sample of a study of blood T cell repertoires in COVID-19. The repertoire was sequenced with immunoSEQ multiplex PCR; TCRdb's copy has only in-frame clones and lacks some. The sample consists of about 190,000 clones, more than 75% of them appearing once. The source material was PBMCs or T cells enriched from blood (not recorded which). The receptors were gathered from a woman aged 50 to 60 who had recovered from COVID-19. The conserved cysteine and the conserved F or W are not part of the CDR3 here. Clone size, where shown, is once, few, many, or a class for clones that have expanded.

abundance	j_gene	v_gene	CDR3aa
-	TRBJ1-6	TRBV28	ASSLFQGEASPLH
-	TRBJ2-1	TRBV2	ASSAGTWNEQF
-	TRBJ2-1	TRBV10-2	ASSEVGTSGSGRNEQF
-	TRBJ2-2	TRBV3-1/TRBV3-2	ASSPGQGPGELF
once	TRBJ1-4	TRBV19	ASSIAGGDGKLF
-	TRBJ2-5	TRBV3-1/TRBV3-2	ASSPNAGGRAGTQY
-	TRBJ1-2	TRBV10-3	AIRTAQQGDGYT
once	TRBJ2-5	TRBV5-4	ASSLGLATGTQY
once	TRBJ2-3	TRBV24-1	ATSDATVHTDTQY
once	TRBJ1-1	TRBV3-1/TRBV3-2	ASSPQGQFGTEAF
-	TRBJ2-7	TRBV7-8	ASSLELAGYEQY
-	TRBJ2-1	TRBV21-1	ASSITSILSSYNEQF
-	TRBJ2-1	TRBV5-4	ASSKASASGYNEQF
once	TRBJ2-6	TRBV15	ATSRVTGVIGGVGANVLT
-	TRBJ2-3	TRBV5-4	ASTSTDTQY